The 2 T cell receptor beta chains reported below all come from one sample, sequenced in a study of regulatory T cells in long-lasting Graves disease. The time point denotes: newly diagnosed GD, antithyroid drugs for less than 3 months. Construction of the TCR library relied on RNA isolated from PBMCs. Building the TCR beta libraries relied on iRepertoire HTBI primers, and CDR3 regions underwent Arm-PCR. TCRdb used MiXCR to reprocess the multiplex PCR reads, holding one entry per CDR3 protein. The data contain just over 600,000 distinct CDR3 sequences, under 20% of them seen just once; the ten biggest clones take up approximately 18%. The sample was also linked to a second study, of T cells in Graves' hyperthyroidism and ophthalmopathy.

The source was peripheral blood mononuclear cells (PBMCs), collected at new diagnosis, from a patient treated with antithyroid drugs. All receptors come from a woman between 25 and 40 years old with Graves disease.

On this clonotype itself: This may come from a read error, since a much larger clone is one base off. The rearrangement uses TRBV3-1 and TRBJ1-2, with 7 positions matching TRBD1. Germline V gene sequence: CDR1 LGHDT, CDR2 YNNKEL (reference sequence). CDR3 length equals 12 residues. CDR3 bases: TGTGCCAGCAGACAGGGGAACTATGGCTACGCCTTC. This codes for CASRQGNYGYAF.

The chain combines TRBV7-8 with TRBJ2-1; possibly TRBD1 for D (5 bases). Germline V gives CDR1 SGHVS, CDR2 FQNEAQ. The CDR3 totals 15 residues. V was cut by 4 bases and J by 10 bases, with 20 bases left in between. CDR3 loop: CASSSLGFLKGEQFF. CDR3 DNA: TGTGCCAGCAGCTCACTGGGTTTCCTAAAGGGGGAGCAGTTCTTC.